The subject of this entry is one T cell receptor beta chain. The sample comes from a study of shared clonotypes between healthy human individuals. Germline V gene lookup returns CDR1 MNHNY and CDR2 SVGAGI (reference sequence). Trimming stripped 5 bases from V and 8 bases from J, with 18 bases between. The CDR3 sequence is 15 residues long. Measured with immunoSEQ multiplex PCR; TCRdb has only the in-frame clones, and not every one. The data show 2,500,000 or so clones, 90% to 95% seen once. The origin of this receptor is a man younger than 35 in good health. The chain is built from TRBV6-6 and TRBJ1-4; tentative D call: TRBD1 (6 bases). Sample: naive CD4+ T cells sorted from blood. The subset: CD45RA+ positively selected. The CDR3 nucleotides read TGTGCCAGCAGTCTTATTACAGGGAATTTCGAAAAACTGTTTTTT. It codes for CASSLITGNFEKLFF.